The T cell receptor beta chain under discussion was sequenced for a study of CD8+CD57+ T cells in acquired aplastic anemia. CD8+CD57+ cell expansion had been shown by flow cytometry in patients chosen for sequencing. This clonotype was seen ten or more times. Trimming removed 5 bases from V and 8 bases from J; junction bases left unmatched: 6. This CDR3 region has 14 residues. Germline lookup yields CDR1 LNHNV and CDR2 YYDKDF (reference sequence). The study profiled TCR beta VDJ and CDR3 using genomic DNA as template. TCRdb fed the reads into MiXCR, producing one record per CDR3 protein. The sample has roughly 180,000 distinct CDR3 sequences; 45% to 60% are singletons.

The chain is built from TRBV15 and TRBJ2-2; 9 bases map to TRBD2. This TCR was sampled from a human donor with aplastic anemia. Sample: sorted CD4+, CD8+, or CD8+CD57+ T cells (not recorded which) from PBMCs. CDR3 sequence reads: CATSRGGATGELFF. CDR3 DNA sequence: TGTGCCACCAGCCGCGGGGGGGCCACTGGGGAGCTGTTTTTT.